A selection of T cell receptor beta chains follows, all from one sample in a study of Ad26.COV2.S vaccination and SARS-CoV-2 variants. Profiled with immunoSEQ multiplex PCR; TCRdb holds only in-frame clones, not every one. The sample lists around 450,000 clones; 80% to 90% were seen once. The sequenced sample was peripheral blood, obtained in a trial of Ad26.COV2.S vaccine versus placebo. These receptors all come from a person aged 18-65 years who received the Ad26.COV2.S COVID-19 vaccine or a placebo. The CDR3 runs from the conserved cysteine through the conserved F or W. A D gene is named only where the DNA matches it firmly. Size is omitted from some rows. Given values are once, few, many or a class for expanded clones.

d_gene	abundance	v_gene	j_gene	CDR3nt	CDR3aa
.	once	TRBV11-2	TRBJ2-3	TGTGCCAGCAGCTTAGGGGAATGGGATACGCAGTATTTT	CASSLGEWDTQYF
.	.	TRBV27	TRBJ2-7	TGTGCCAGCAGGGCTGGGGGCCCCTCCTACGAGCAGTACTTC	CASRAGGPSYEQYF
.	once	TRBV7-2	TRBJ2-7	TGTGCCAGCAGCTCGGGGCGGGGGCCCTACGAGCAGTACTTC	CASSSGRGPYEQYF
TRBD1	.	TRBV28	TRBJ2-7	TGTGCCAGCAGTCCCCCGACAGGGGGCATCTACGAGCAGTACTTC	CASSPPTGGIYEQYF
.	.	TRBV24-1	TRBJ2-3	TGTGCCACCAGTGATTACGGGCAGGGAACGCAGTATTTT	CATSDYGQGTQYF
.	.	TRBV19	TRBJ1-4	TGTGCCAGTAGTATACCGCGAGGGACTAATGAAAAACTGTTTTTT	CASSIPRGTNEKLFF
.	.	TRBV5-6	TRBJ2-6	TGTGCCAGCAGCTTTGTCTCGGCTGGGGCCAACGTCCTGACTTTC	CASSFVSAGANVLTF
.	.	TRBV9	TRBJ2-1	TGTGCCAGCAGCGTAATTGCTAGCTCAAACTACAATGAGCAGTTCTTC	CASSVIASSNYNEQFF
.	.	TRBV5-1	TRBJ1-1	TGCGCCAGCAGCTTTACAGGATTAGGCACTGAAGCTTTCTTT	CASSFTGLGTEAFF
.	.	TRBV7-6	TRBJ2-7	TGTGCCAGCAGCTTATTTTCTAGCGACTACGAGCAGTACTTC	CASSLFSSDYEQYF
.	once	TRBV30	TRBJ2-6	TGTGCCTGGAGTGTATACAGTGGGACTTTTTTTATCGCCCCTACCTCTGGGGCCAACGTCCTGACTTTC	CAWSVYSGTFFIAPTSGANVLTF
.	once	TRBV5-1	TRBJ1-2	TGCGCCAGCAGCTTCCTAGACGGAGCCACTAACTATGGCTACACCTTC	CASSFLDGATNYGYTF
.	once	TRBV18	TRBJ2-7	TGTGCCAGCTCACCGATTACAGGGTTCAACGAGCAGTACTTC	CASSPITGFNEQYF
.	.	TRBV6-5	TRBJ1-4	TGTGCCAGCAGTTTTGACGGAGCTGCTAATGAAAAACTGTTTTTT	CASSFDGAANEKLFF
.	.	TRBV5-1	TRBJ1-1	TGCGCCAGCAGCTTGGCCTGGTCCTCTGGCACTGAAGCTTTCTTT	CASSLAWSSGTEAFF
TRBD1	.	TRBV5-1	TRBJ2-4	TGCGCCAGCAGCTTGGCAGGGGGAAAGGCGAAAAACATTCAGTACTTC	CASSLAGGKAKNIQYF